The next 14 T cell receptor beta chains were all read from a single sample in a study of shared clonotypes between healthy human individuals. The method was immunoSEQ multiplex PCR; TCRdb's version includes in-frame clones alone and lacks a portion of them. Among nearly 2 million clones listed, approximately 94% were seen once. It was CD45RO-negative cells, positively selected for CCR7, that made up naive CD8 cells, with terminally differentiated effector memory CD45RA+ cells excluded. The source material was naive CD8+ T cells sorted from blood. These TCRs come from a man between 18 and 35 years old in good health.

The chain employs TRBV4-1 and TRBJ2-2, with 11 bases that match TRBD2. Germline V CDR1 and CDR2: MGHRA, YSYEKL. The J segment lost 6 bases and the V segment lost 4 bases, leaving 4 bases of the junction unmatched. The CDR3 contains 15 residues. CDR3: CASSPGSGGAGELFF. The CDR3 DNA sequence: TGCGCCAGCAGCCCCGGTAGCGGGGGGGCCGGGGAGCTGTTTTTT.

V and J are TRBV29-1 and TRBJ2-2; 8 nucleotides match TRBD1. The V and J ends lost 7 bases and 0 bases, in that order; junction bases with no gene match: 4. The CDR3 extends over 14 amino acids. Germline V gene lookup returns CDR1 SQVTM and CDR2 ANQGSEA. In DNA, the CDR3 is TGCAGCGCCACAGGGGGAGCGAACACCGGGGAGCTGTTTTTT. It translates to CSATGGANTGELFF.

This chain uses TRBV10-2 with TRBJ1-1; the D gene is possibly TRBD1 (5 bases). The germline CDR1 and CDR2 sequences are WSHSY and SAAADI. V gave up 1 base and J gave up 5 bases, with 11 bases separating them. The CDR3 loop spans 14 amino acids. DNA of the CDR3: TGCGCCAGCAGTGAGTTTCAGGGAGGGACTGAAGCTTTCTTT. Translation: CASSEFQGGTEAFF.

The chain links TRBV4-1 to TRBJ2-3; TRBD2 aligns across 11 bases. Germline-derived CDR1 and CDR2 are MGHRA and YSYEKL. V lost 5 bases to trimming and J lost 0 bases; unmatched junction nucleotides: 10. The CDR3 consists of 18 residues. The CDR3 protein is CASSISGGGPLSTDTQYF. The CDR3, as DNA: TGCGCCAGCAGCATTAGCGGGGGGGGCCCCCTGAGCACAGATACGCAGTATTTT.

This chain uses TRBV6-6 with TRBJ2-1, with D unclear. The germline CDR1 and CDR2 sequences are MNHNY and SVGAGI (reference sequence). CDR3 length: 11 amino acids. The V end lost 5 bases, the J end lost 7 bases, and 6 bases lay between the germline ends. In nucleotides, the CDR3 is TGTGCCAGCAGTAAGGTTAATGAGCAGTTCTTC. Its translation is CASSKVNEQFF.

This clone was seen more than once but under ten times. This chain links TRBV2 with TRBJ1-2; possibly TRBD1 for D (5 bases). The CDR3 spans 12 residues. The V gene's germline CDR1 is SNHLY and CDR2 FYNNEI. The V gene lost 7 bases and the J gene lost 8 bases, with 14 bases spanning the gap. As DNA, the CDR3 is TGTGCCAGCATGGGGCTGATTGGGGGCTACACCTTC. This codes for CASMGLIGGYTF.

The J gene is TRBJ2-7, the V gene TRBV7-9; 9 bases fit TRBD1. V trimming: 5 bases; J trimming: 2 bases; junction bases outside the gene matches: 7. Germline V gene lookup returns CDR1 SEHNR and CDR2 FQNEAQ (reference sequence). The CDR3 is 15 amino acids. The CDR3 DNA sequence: TGTGCCAGCAGCCAGGACCGGGACAGGGCCTACGAGCAGTACTTC. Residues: CASSQDRDRAYEQYF.

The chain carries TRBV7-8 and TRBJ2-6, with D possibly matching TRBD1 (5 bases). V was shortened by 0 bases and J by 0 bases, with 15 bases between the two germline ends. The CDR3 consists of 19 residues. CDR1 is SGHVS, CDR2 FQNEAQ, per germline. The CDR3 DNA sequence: TGTGCCAGCAGCTTAGCGGTGCAGGGCGAATTCTCTGGGGCCAACGTCCTGACTTTC. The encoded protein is CASSLAVQGEFSGANVLTF. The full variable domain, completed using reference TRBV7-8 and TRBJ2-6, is GAGVSQSPRYKVAKRGQDVALRCDPISGHVSLFWYQQALGQGPEFLTYFQNEAQLDKSGLPSDRFFAERPEGSVSTLKIQRTQQEDSAVYLCASSLAVQGEFSGANVLTFGAGSRLTVL.

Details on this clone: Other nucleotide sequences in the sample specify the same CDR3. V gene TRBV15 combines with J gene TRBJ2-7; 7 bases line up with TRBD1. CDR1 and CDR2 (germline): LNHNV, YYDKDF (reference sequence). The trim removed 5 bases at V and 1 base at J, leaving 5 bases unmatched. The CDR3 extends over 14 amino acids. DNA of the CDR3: TGTGCCACCAGCCGAGGGGGCGAGTCCTACGAGCAGTACTTC. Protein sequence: CATSRGGESYEQYF.

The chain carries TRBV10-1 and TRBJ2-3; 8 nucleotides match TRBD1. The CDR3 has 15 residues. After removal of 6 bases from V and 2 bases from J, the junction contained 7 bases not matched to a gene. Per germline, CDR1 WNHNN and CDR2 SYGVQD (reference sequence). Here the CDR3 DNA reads TGCGCCAGCAGAGAGACAGGGGTAGACACAGATACGCAGTATTTT. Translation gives CASRETGVDTDTQYF.

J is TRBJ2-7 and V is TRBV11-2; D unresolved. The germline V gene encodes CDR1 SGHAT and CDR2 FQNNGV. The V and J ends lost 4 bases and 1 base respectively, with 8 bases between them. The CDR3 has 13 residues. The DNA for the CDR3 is TGTGCCAGCAGCTGGAGCTTTTCCTACGAGCAGTACTTC. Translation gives CASSWSFSYEQYF.

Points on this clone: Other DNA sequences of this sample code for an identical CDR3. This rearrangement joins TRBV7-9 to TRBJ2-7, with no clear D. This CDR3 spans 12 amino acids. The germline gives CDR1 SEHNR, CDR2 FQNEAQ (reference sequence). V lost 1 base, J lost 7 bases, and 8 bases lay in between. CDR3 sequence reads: CASSLGSGEQYF. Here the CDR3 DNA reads TGTGCCAGCAGCTTAGGCAGTGGTGAGCAGTACTTC.

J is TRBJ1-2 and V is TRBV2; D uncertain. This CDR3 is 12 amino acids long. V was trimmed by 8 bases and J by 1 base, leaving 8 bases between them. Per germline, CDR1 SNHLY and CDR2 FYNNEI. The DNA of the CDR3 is TGTGCCAGCCACAATCTTAACTATGGCTACACCTTC. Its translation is CASHNLNYGYTF.

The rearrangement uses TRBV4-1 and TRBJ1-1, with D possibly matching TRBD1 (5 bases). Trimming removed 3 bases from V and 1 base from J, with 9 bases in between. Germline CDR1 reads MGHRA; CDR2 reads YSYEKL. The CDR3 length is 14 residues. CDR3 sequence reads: CASSQGGTNTEAFF. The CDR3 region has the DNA TGCGCCAGCAGCCAGGGGGGAACGAACACTGAAGCTTTCTTT.